These 22 T cell receptor beta chains originate from one sample sequenced in a study of post-analysis software for immune sequencing data. Regarding the study as a whole: Elevated frequency relative to controls characterized several TRBV segments in patients, TRBV5-6, TRBV5-1 and TRBV20-1 among them.

What these receptors recognize is not known. Tagging with unique molecular identifiers was a feature of the TCR beta cDNA libraries. TCRdb called the PCR reads again in MiXCR, with one record for every CDR3 protein. The sample consists of some 450,000 distinct CDR3 sequences, under 55% of them appearing once. The sequenced sample was blood. Receptors originate from a girl aged 10 to 17 with multiple sclerosis.

The CDR3 sequence is CASSPVGRPGDSEQFF. The CDR3, as DNA: TGTGCCAGCAGTCCTGTGGGGCGACCTGGGGACAGTGAGCAGTTCTTC. The V and J genes are TRBV28 and TRBJ2-1; 7 positions agree with TRBD1. This CDR3 contains 16 residues. CDR1 is MDHEN and CDR2 is SYDVKM in the germline V gene. The junction had 16 bases not matched to a gene; V was cut back by 5 bases and J by 9 bases. Together with reference TRBV28 and TRBJ2-1, the CDR3 gives the full variable domain: DVKVTQSSRYLVKRTGEKVFLECVQDMDHENMFWYRQDPGLGLRLIYFSYDVKMKEKGDIPEGYSVSREKKERFSLILESASTNQTSMYLCASSPVGRPGDSEQFFGPGTRLTVL.

This clonotype was found a few times. The CDR3 sequence: CASGTHPYGYTF. DNA of the CDR3: TGTGCCAGCGGGACCCACCCCTATGGCTACACCTTC. The chain has TRBV6-5 and TRBJ1-2, with D perhaps TRBD1 (5 bases). Trimming pared 8 bases from V and 4 bases from J, leaving 11 bases between. Germline V gives CDR1 MNHEY, CDR2 SVGAGI. CDR3 length equals 12 residues.

The gene calls are TRBV7-9 and TRBJ2-3; 11 bases map to TRBD2. V was pared by 5 bases and J by 6 bases, with 13 bases of the junction left unmatched. Germline CDR1 SEHNR, CDR2 FQNEAQ (reference sequence). This CDR3 is built from 17 residues. DNA of the CDR3: TGTGCCAGCAGCCGGGGAGGTAGCGGGAGGGCCTGGGATACGCAGTATTTT. Translated, it gives CASSRGGSGRAWDTQYF. The full variable domain, with the rest looked up from reference TRBV7-9 and TRBJ2-3, is DTGVSQNPRHKITKRGQNVTFRCDPISEHNRLYWYRQTLGQGPEFLTYFQNEAQLEKSRLLSDRFSAERPKGSFSTLEIQRTEQGDSAMYLCASSRGGSGRAWDTQYFGPGTRLTVL.

The CDR3 DNA is TGCGCCAGCAGCCGGACTGAGGGGGGGCTTGATGAGCAGTACTTC. Its protein is CASSRTEGGLDEQYF. This chain connects TRBV4-1 to TRBJ2-5; D is perhaps TRBD2 (7 bases). Germline V lookup: CDR1 MGHRA, CDR2 YSYEKL. CDR3 length equals 15 residues. Deletions cut 4 bases from V and 11 bases from J, with 23 bases between.

J is TRBJ2-3 and V is TRBV29-1; TRBD2 matches at 7 bases. CDR1 SQVTM and CDR2 ANQGSEA come from the germline V gene. V shed 5 bases, J shed 8 bases, and the junction held 16 bases outside the gene matches. The CDR3 sequence is 15 residues long. CDR3 region: CSVPDLREFRVTQYF. For the CDR3, the DNA is TGCAGCGTTCCCGATCTGCGGGAGTTTAGGGTTACGCAGTATTTT.

The chain combines TRBV10-3 with TRBJ2-5; 15 bases line up with TRBD2. TRBJ2-4 explains the end of the DNA better; the J call may be wrong. The CDR3 spans 17 residues. Germline V gene data show CDR1 as ENHRY and CDR2 as SYGVKD. The CDR3 reads CAISEMRGLAGGNIQYF. CDR3 coding DNA: TGTGCCATCAGTGAGATGCGGGGACTAGCGGGAGGAAACATTCAGTACTTC.

The rearrangement links TRBV7-2 to TRBJ2-5, with unresolved D. The ends were cut back, 0 bases at V and 2 bases at J, with 10 bases in the middle. The CDR3 totals 15 residues. Germline CDR1 reads SGHTA; CDR2 reads FQGNSA. DNA for the CDR3: TGTGCCAGCAGCTTAGCGGGCCCCTTTCAAGAGACCCAGTACTTC. It yields the protein CASSLAGPFQETQYF.

V is TRBV7-8 and J is TRBJ2-1, with 11 positions matching TRBD2. V dropped 3 bases and J dropped 3; count of bases not matched to a gene: 7. Germline-derived CDR1 and CDR2 are SGHVS and FQNEAQ. CDR3 length: 17 amino acids. The CDR3 DNA is TGTGCCAGCAGCTTTAACCTACTAGCGGGAGTCTACAATGAGCAGTTCTTC. It specifies CASSFNLLAGVYNEQFF.

This chain joins TRBV6-5 and TRBJ2-7; TRBD2 matches at 7 bases. Losses at the gene ends were 0 bases for V and 3 bases for J; bases not matched to a gene: 8. In germline, CDR1 is MNHEY, CDR2 SVGAGI. The CDR3 has 16 amino acids. The CDR3 here is CASSYSRLAAYYEQYF. CDR3 in DNA: TGTGCCAGCAGTTACTCACGGCTAGCGGCGTACTACGAGCAGTACTTC.

This clonotype appeared a few times. The V call is TRBV20-1, the J call TRBJ2-7; 7 bases map to TRBD1. Trimming cost V 3 bases and J 8 bases; bases outside gene matches: 10. The CDR3 consists of 13 residues. Germline V gives CDR1 DFQATT, CDR2 SNEGSKA (reference sequence). CDR3 nucleotide sequence: TGCAGTGCTAGTCCGACAGGGAAAGAGAAGCAGTACTTC. It encodes CSASPTGKEKQYF.

This clonotype showed up just a few times. The chain employs TRBV27 and TRBJ1-2; 7 bases are a match to TRBD1. The CDR3 is made up of 15 amino acids. Germline CDR1 is MNHEY and CDR2 is SMNVEV (reference sequence). V shed 5 bases and J 1 base; nucleotides not matched to a gene: 7. The DNA of the CDR3 is TGTGCCAGCAGTGGGCGGGACAGATTTAACTATGGCTACACCTTC. Translation: CASSGRDRFNYGYTF.

This clonotype was detected a few times. For the CDR3, the DNA is TGTGCCAGCAGCGTAGGGGCCCCACGGGTTGAAAAACTGTTTTTT. Translating it yields CASSVGAPRVEKLFF. This chain connects TRBV9 to TRBJ1-4, with D hard to call. The ends were cut back, 0 bases at V and 7 bases at J, with 13 bases in the middle. The CDR3 is made up of 15 amino acids. CDR1 and CDR2 from the germline V gene are SGDLS and YYNGEE.

The table lists this clonotype with a few counts. The chain couples TRBV9 to TRBJ1-2; D is ambiguous. Looked up from germline, CDR1 is SGDLS and CDR2 is YYNGEE. Trimming left V 0 bases short and J 2 bases short, with 8 bases between. CDR3 size: 14 residues. CDR3 in amino acids: CASSVGAGNYGYTF. The CDR3 DNA reads as TGTGCCAGCAGCGTAGGTGCGGGGAACTATGGCTACACCTTC.

The chain carries TRBV9 and TRBJ1-2; possibly TRBD1 for D (6 bases). The V and J ends lost 3 bases and 1 base respectively, with 16 bases between them. Germline V gives CDR1 SGDLS, CDR2 YYNGEE. The CDR3 has 16 amino acids. This chain's CDR3 is CASSGDINPINYGYTF. The CDR3 DNA reads TGTGCCAGCAGCGGGGACATCAACCCGATTAACTATGGCTACACCTTC.

To note about this clonotype: One end of the junction varies from germline; a read error may be responsible. The chain recombines TRBV20-1 with TRBJ2-1, with 13 bases identical to TRBD2. In germline, CDR1 is DFQATT, CDR2 SNEGSKA (reference sequence). The CDR3 extends over 16 amino acids. In DNA, the CDR3 is TGCAGTGCTAGGCCCTATACTAGCGGGAGGGACAATGGGCAGTTCTTC. This codes for CSARPYTSGRDNGQFF.

This clonotype was seen a few times. The V and J genes are TRBV29-1 and TRBJ2-3, with 11 bases matching TRBD1. V dropped 4 bases and J dropped 4; count of bases not matched to a gene: 13. CDR1 is SQVTM and CDR2 is ANQGSEA in the germline V gene. This CDR3 is built from 17 residues. The CDR3 loop is CSVGVGQGVINADTQYF. The CDR3 region has the DNA TGCAGCGTTGGGGTGGGACAGGGGGTCATCAACGCAGATACGCAGTATTTT.

V is TRBV20-1 and J is TRBJ1-4, with TRBD1 matching over 9 bases. CDR3 length equals 15 residues. Germline V CDR1 and CDR2: DFQATT, SNEGSKA (reference sequence). Trimming at V came to 0 bases and at J to 7 bases, leaving 6 bases not matched to a gene. The CDR3 spells CSAREPGTGSEKLFF. The CDR3 nucleotides read TGCAGTGCTAGAGAACCGGGGACAGGGAGTGAAAAACTGTTTTTT.

This sequence joins TRBV28 and TRBJ2-5; 11 bases map to TRBD2. The DNA matches TRBJ2-7 better at its end, which makes the J call doubtful. Germline-derived CDR1 and CDR2 are MDHEN and SYDVKM. CDR3 length: 16 amino acids. CDR3 bases: TGTGCCAGCAGTATAACCGGACTAGCGGGCCCCTACGAGCAGTACTTC. This encodes CASSITGLAGPYEQYF.

In its sample, this clonotype was seen a few times. J is TRBJ1-5 and V is TRBV29-1, with no clear D. Between the trimmed V and J ends, which lost 4 bases and 0 bases, there was a span of 7 bases. Germline CDR1 and CDR2: SQVTM and ANQGSEA. The CDR3 runs 13 residues. CDR3 bases: TGCAGCGTTGTGACTCATAGCAATCAGCCCCAGCATTTT. As protein: CSVVTHSNQPQHF.

This sequence joins TRBV5-1 and TRBJ2-5; 10 nucleotides line up with TRBD2. J was trimmed by 1 base and V by 4 bases; bases with no gene match: 7. The CDR3 contains 16 residues. CDR1 is SGHRS and CDR2 is YFSETQ in the germline V gene. CDR3 in amino acids: CASSGGLAKLQETQYF. CDR3 DNA: TGCGCCAGCAGCGGGGGACTAGCGAAGCTCCAAGAGACCCAGTACTTC.

The rearrangement links TRBV7-2 to TRBJ2-1; D unclear. Germline V gene data show CDR1 as SGHTA and CDR2 as FQGNSA. Trimming left V 0 bases short and J 7 bases short, with 7 bases between. The CDR3 consists of 13 residues. The CDR3 spells CASSLAITNEQFF. The CDR3 DNA reads TGTGCCAGCAGCTTAGCGATAACAAATGAGCAGTTCTTC.

The chain uses TRBV20-1 and TRBJ2-1; 10 bases map to TRBD2. V gave up 7 bases and J gave up 2 bases; unmatched junction bases: 8. CDR1 and CDR2 from the germline V gene are DFQATT and SNEGSKA (reference sequence). This CDR3 is 15 amino acids long. The CDR3 is CSGTSSGRAYNEQFF. CDR3 nucleotides: TGCAGTGGCACGTCTAGCGGGAGAGCCTACAATGAGCAGTTCTTC.